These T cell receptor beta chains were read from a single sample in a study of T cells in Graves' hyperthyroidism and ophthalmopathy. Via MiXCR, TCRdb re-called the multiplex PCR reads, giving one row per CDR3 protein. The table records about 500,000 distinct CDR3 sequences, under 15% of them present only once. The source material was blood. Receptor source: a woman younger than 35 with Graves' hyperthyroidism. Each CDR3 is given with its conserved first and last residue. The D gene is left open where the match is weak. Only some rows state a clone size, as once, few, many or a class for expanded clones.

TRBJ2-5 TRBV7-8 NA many TGTGCCAGCAGCTTACCCGCCCGCGGGATCGGTGAGACCCAGTACTTC CASSLPARGIGETQYF
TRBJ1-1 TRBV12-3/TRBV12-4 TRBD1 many TGTGCCAGCGGTCTAACCGGGACAGGGGTGAACACTGAAGCTTTCTTT CASGLTGTGVNTEAFF
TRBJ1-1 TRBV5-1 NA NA TGCGCCAGCAGCTTGGATCCAGTGAACACTGAAGCTTTCTTT CASSLDPVNTEAFF
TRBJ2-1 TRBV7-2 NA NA TGTGCCAGCAGCTTAAAATCTGAGGTCCTGTTCTTC CASSLKSEVLFF
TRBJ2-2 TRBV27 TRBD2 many TGTGCCAGCAGCAGGCTAGCGGGAGTGGCCGGGGAGCTGTTTTTT CASSRLAGVAGELFF
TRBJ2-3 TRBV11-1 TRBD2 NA TGTGCCAGCAGCCTCCGGGACTACTACACAGATACGCAGTATTTT CASSLRDYYTDTQYF
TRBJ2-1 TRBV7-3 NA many TGTGCCAGCAGCCCCTCCGGGGCCGATGAGCAGTTCTTC CASSPSGADEQFF
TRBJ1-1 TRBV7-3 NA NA TGTGCCAGCAGCCCGACGGGGGGGGGGAACACTGAAGCTTTCTTT CASSPTGGGNTEAFF
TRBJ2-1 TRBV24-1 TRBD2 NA TGTGCCACCATAGCGGGAAAACGAAGCTCCTACAATGAGCAGTTCTTC CATIAGKRSSYNEQFF
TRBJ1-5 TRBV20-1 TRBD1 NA TGCAGTGCTAGGGGTGGACAGGGGTACAATCAGCCCCAGCATTTT CSARGGQGYNQPQHF
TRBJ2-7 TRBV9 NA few TGTGCCAGCAGCGTAGCCGACGCACCCTACGAGCAGTACTTC CASSVADAPYEQYF
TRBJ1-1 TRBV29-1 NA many TGCAGCACATCGGACGGGAACACTGAAGCTTTCTTT CSTSDGNTEAFF
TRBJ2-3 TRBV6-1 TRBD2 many TGTGCCAGCAGCCCCCCCACGGGAGGGCTAGATACGCAGTATTTT CASSPPTGGLDTQYF
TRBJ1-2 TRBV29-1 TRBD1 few TGCAGCGTCGGGACAGTGGGCTCAGTTGGCTACACCTTC CSVGTVGSVGYTF
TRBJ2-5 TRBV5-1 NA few TGCGCCAGCAGCTTGGTCAGGTCGGGTAGGTACTTC CASSLVRSGRYF
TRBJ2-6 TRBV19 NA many TGTGCCAGTAGCCCACAACTACCTGGGGCCAACGTCCTGACTTTC CASSPQLPGANVLTF